This is a list of T cell receptor beta chains from one sample in a study of patients and donors after allogeneic stem cell transplantation. In TCRdb, the RT-PCR reads were re-called with MiXCR into one record per CDR3 protein. The sample holds about a million distinct CDR3 sequences, about a sixth seen once. Sequenced material: blood, either unsorted or a sorted T cell fraction (not recorded which). The receptors shown here come from a human donor who was either an allogeneic HSCT recipient or a stem cell or donor lymphocyte infusion donor (not recorded which). It is not recorded whose cells these are; they may come from a transplant donor. Both conserved end residues are part of each CDR3. Each record gives: J gene, D gene, V gene, clone size, CDR3 protein. D genes are given only for firm matches. Only some rows state a clone size, as once, few, many or a class for expanded clones.

j_gene: TRBJ2-1
d_gene: TRBD2
v_gene: TRBV6-2/TRBV6-3
abundance: few
CDR3aa: CASSYSTGGNEQFF

j_gene: TRBJ2-3
d_gene: NA
v_gene: TRBV19
abundance: NA
CDR3aa: CASSIIGASTDTQYF

j_gene: TRBJ1-1
d_gene: NA
v_gene: TRBV4-3
abundance: few
CDR3aa: CASSQESRGAIEAFF

j_gene: TRBJ2-5
d_gene: NA
v_gene: TRBV5-1
abundance: NA
CDR3aa: CASSPQVAGALGETQYF

j_gene: TRBJ2-1
d_gene: TRBD2
v_gene: TRBV10-3
abundance: few
CDR3aa: CAISEAWRERDNEQFF

j_gene: TRBJ2-4
d_gene: NA
v_gene: TRBV4-1
abundance: NA
CDR3aa: CASSHTGVVKNIQYF

j_gene: TRBJ2-5
d_gene: NA
v_gene: TRBV28
abundance: few
CDR3aa: CASSFFLGDTQETQYF

j_gene: TRBJ2-1
d_gene: NA
v_gene: TRBV6-1
abundance: NA
CDR3aa: CASKGRLWDNEQFF

j_gene: TRBJ2-7
d_gene: NA
v_gene: TRBV29-1
abundance: NA
CDR3aa: CSVEVLGQEFYEQYF

j_gene: TRBJ2-1
d_gene: TRBD2
v_gene: TRBV5-1
abundance: NA
CDR3aa: CASSLGRGMAHYNEQFF

j_gene: TRBJ1-2
d_gene: NA
v_gene: TRBV2
abundance: NA
CDR3aa: CASSEDIRSAYGYTF

j_gene: TRBJ2-5
d_gene: NA
v_gene: TRBV11-3
abundance: NA
CDR3aa: CASSKDGKTQYF

j_gene: TRBJ1-1
d_gene: NA
v_gene: TRBV12-3/TRBV12-4
abundance: NA
CDR3aa: CASSPLRDEAFF

j_gene: TRBJ1-3
d_gene: TRBD1
v_gene: TRBV18
abundance: NA
CDR3aa: CASSPRPGQGVWNTIYF

j_gene: TRBJ2-1
d_gene: TRBD2
v_gene: TRBV20-1
abundance: few
CDR3aa: CSAHYDKLAGGPRYNEQFF

j_gene: TRBJ2-1
d_gene: NA
v_gene: TRBV27
abundance: few
CDR3aa: CASSPMRGLIDEQFF

j_gene: TRBJ2-4
d_gene: NA
v_gene: TRBV5-1
abundance: few
CDR3aa: CASSLAWEEGLAKNIQYF

j_gene: TRBJ1-2
d_gene: NA
v_gene: TRBV28
abundance: few
CDR3aa: CASSSNREGYGYTF

j_gene: TRBJ1-1
d_gene: TRBD1
v_gene: TRBV27
abundance: NA
CDR3aa: CASRPGQAGRDTEAFF

j_gene: TRBJ2-3
d_gene: NA
v_gene: TRBV5-1
abundance: many
CDR3aa: CASSFPKDTQYF

j_gene: TRBJ1-1
d_gene: TRBD1
v_gene: TRBV6-1
abundance: NA
CDR3aa: CASSVDRGAEAFF

j_gene: TRBJ2-2
d_gene: TRBD2
v_gene: TRBV7-8
abundance: few
CDR3aa: CASSLARGLGYTGELFF

j_gene: TRBJ2-2
d_gene: TRBD1
v_gene: TRBV4-3
abundance: many
CDR3aa: CASSQFGTGYTGELFF

j_gene: TRBJ2-5
d_gene: TRBD1
v_gene: TRBV7-6
abundance: few
CDR3aa: CASSDQPAAGGQETQYF

j_gene: TRBJ2-1
d_gene: TRBD1
v_gene: TRBV6-5
abundance: few
CDR3aa: CASSYSWGQGAGEQFF

j_gene: TRBJ2-7
d_gene: NA
v_gene: TRBV5-1
abundance: few
CDR3aa: CASSWPSGSQTYEQYF

j_gene: TRBJ2-3
d_gene: TRBD2
v_gene: TRBV29-1
abundance: NA
CDR3aa: CSVEYPGGTQYF

j_gene: TRBJ2-4
d_gene: TRBD1
v_gene: TRBV9
abundance: NA
CDR3aa: CASSVEGTGSFQYF

j_gene: TRBJ2-7
d_gene: TRBD2
v_gene: TRBV13
abundance: few
CDR3aa: CASSLTSGTSYEQYF

j_gene: TRBJ2-3
d_gene: NA
v_gene: TRBV6-2/TRBV6-3
abundance: NA
CDR3aa: CASRPSDTDTQYF

j_gene: TRBJ2-5
d_gene: TRBD2
v_gene: TRBV12-3/TRBV12-4
abundance: once
CDR3aa: CAISLLLMGTNLGETQYF

j_gene: TRBJ2-3
d_gene: NA
v_gene: TRBV7-2
abundance: NA
CDR3aa: CASSPTTVYVEYF

j_gene: TRBJ1-2
d_gene: NA
v_gene: TRBV15
abundance: few
CDR3aa: CATSNRQAIYGYTF

j_gene: TRBJ1-6
d_gene: NA
v_gene: TRBV2
abundance: NA
CDR3aa: CASSERSTANSPLHF

j_gene: TRBJ2-1
d_gene: TRBD2
v_gene: TRBV10-3
abundance: NA
CDR3aa: CAISESLWTSGKDNEQFF

j_gene: TRBJ1-6
d_gene: TRBD1
v_gene: TRBV6-1
abundance: NA
CDR3aa: CASSSTTGAVANSPLHF

j_gene: TRBJ2-2
d_gene: NA
v_gene: TRBV30
abundance: few
CDR3aa: CAWSPDQARELFF